Only a few counts were recorded for the clone carrying this TCR beta chain. Its antigen is not identified. The sample is drawn from a study of T cells after yellow fever vaccination. General study points: Subsequent to the booster, the majority of primary-vaccination clones reappeared (about 97% CD4, roughly 90% CD8). Repertoires sorted by FACS could include abundant clonotypes that are contaminants from the bulk population.

V lost 0 bases and J 6 bases, leaving 14 bases between the germline ends. Germline loops: CDR1 SEHNR, CDR2 FQNEAQ (reference sequence). The CDR3 totals 15 residues. Generation of TCR cDNA used 5'RACE template switching (which added a universal primer site and UMIs). TCRdb called the 5' RACE reads again in MiXCR, with one record for every CDR3 protein. Of about 370,000 distinct CDR3 sequences listed, 9.5% to 13% are singletons. The TCR originated in a man younger than 35 who received the YFV17D yellow fever vaccine. Sequencing was performed on PBMCs, taken on the day of the first yellow fever vaccination. The chain uses TRBV7-9 and TRBJ1-2, with D unclear. The CDR3: CASSLAPVTRDGYTF. The CDR3 coding sequence is TGTGCCAGCAGCTTAGCGCCCGTTACTCGTGATGGCTACACCTTC. The full variable domain, in which reference TRBV7-9 and TRBJ1-2 provide the parts outside the CDR3, is DTGVSQNPRHKITKRGQNVTFRCDPISEHNRLYWYRQTLGQGPEFLTYFQNEAQLEKSRLLSDRFSAERPKGSFSTLEIQRTEQGDSAMYLCASSLAPVTRDGYTFGSGTRLTVV.